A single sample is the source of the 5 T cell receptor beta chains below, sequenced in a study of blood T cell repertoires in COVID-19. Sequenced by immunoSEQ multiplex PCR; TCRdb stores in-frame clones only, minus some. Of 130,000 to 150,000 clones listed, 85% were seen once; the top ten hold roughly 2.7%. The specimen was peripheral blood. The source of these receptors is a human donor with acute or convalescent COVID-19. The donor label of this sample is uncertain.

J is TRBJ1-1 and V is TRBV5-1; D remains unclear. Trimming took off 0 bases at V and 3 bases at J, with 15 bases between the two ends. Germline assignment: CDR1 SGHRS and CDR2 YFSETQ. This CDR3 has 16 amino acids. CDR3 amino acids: CASSLASSRKDTEAFF. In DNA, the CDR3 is TGCGCCAGCAGCTTGGCCTCATCCAGGAAAGACACTGAAGCTTTCTTT.

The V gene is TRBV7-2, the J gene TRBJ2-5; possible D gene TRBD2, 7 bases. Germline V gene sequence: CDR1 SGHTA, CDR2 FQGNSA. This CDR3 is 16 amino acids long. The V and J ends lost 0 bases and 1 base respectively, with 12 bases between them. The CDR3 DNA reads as TGTGCCAGCAGCTTAGCAGGGGGGGAATCCCAAGAGACCCAGTACTTC. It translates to CASSLAGGESQETQYF.

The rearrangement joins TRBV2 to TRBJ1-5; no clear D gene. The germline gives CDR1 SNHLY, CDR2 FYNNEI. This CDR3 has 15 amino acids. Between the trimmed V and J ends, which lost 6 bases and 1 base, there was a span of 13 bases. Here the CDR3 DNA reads TGTGCCAGCAGCGACTTCGGGATCAGCAATCAGCCCCAGCATTTT. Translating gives CASSDFGISNQPQHF. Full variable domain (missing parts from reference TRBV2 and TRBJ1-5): EPEVTQTPSHQVTQMGQEVILRCVPISNHLYFYWYRQILGQKVEFLVSFYNNEISEKSEIFDDQFSVERPDGSNFTLKIRSTKLEDSAMYFCASSDFGISNQPQHFGDGTRLSIL.

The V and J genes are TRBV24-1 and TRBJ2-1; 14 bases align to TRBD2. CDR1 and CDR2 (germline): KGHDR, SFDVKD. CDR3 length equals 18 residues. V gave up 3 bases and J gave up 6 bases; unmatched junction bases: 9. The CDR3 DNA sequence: TGTGCCACCAGTGATGGGGGGGCGACTAGCGGGAGGGCCAATGAGCAGTTCTTC. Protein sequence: CATSDGGATSGRANEQFF.

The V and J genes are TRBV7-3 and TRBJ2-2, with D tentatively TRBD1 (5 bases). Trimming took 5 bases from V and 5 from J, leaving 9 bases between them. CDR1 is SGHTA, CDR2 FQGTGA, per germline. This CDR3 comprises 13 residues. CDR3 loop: CASSGRATGELFF. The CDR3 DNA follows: TGTGCCAGCAGCGGCAGGGCGACCGGGGAGCTGTTTTTT.